The clone carrying this TCR beta chain showed up many times. One entry per CDR3 protein, called by TCRdb with MiXCR from the RACE reads. The sample comprises some 360,000 distinct CDR3 sequences, about 5.1% of which are singletons, and 2.6% rests with the top ten. Time point defined: pre-sensitization, week 0. The treatment is: therapeutic diphenylcyclopropenone sensitization with weekly scalp DPC. The data are from a study of human T cells and chemical hapten exposure. Germline-derived CDR1 and CDR2 are MGHRA and YSYEKL. V gave up 0 bases and J gave up 2 bases, with 8 bases separating them. The CDR3 has 14 amino acids.

The chain has TRBV4-1 and TRBJ2-7; D is undetermined. The source material was whole blood, sampled in connection with sensitization to the hapten diphenylcyclopropenone (DPC). The receptor's source is a woman in her fifties or sixties with alopecia areata. Some clones in this sample may be carry-over from other donors' samples. In DNA, the CDR3 is TGCGCCAGCAGCCAAGATCGTCAGGCCTACGAGCAGTACTTC. Translated: CASSQDRQAYEQYF.